The 9 T cell receptor beta chains given below trace back to one sample, sequenced in a study of human T cells and chemical hapten exposure. TCRdb fed the RACE reads into MiXCR, producing one record per CDR3 protein. The profile covers just over 350,000 distinct CDR3 sequences, with under 6.5% appearing a single time and about 5.4% taken by the ten largest. Noted time point: patch test 2, 6 weeks after DPC sensitization. Treatment meaning: therapeutic diphenylcyclopropenone sensitization with weekly scalp DPC. This sample comprised whole blood, obtained in connection with sensitization to the hapten diphenylcyclopropenone (DPC). These receptors were obtained from a woman aged 18-29 years with alopecia areata. Some clones in this sample may be carry-over from other donors' samples.

This clonotype was observed a few times. V usage is TRBV29-1 and J usage is TRBJ2-1; the match to TRBD2 covers 9 bases. This CDR3 contains 15 residues. Germline CDR1 is SQVTM and CDR2 is ANQGSEA. V lost 6 bases and J lost 4; bases outside the gene matches: 10. DNA of the CDR3: TGCAGCGTGGCGGGGGGGCCTTTGAAATACAATGAGCAGTTCTTC. Protein: CSVAGGPLKYNEQFF.

This clonotype was picked up a small number of times. The J gene is TRBJ2-3, the V gene TRBV11-3; D not resolved. The CDR3 covers 13 residues. Germline loops: CDR1 SGHNT, CDR2 YENEEA. Deletions cut 5 bases from V and 4 bases from J, with 10 bases between. The CDR3 reads CASSLRPSDTQYF. The CDR3 nucleotides read TGTGCCAGCAGCCTTCGACCGTCAGATACGCAGTATTTT.

This clonotype appeared a few times. This chain uses TRBV29-1 with TRBJ1-1; D might be TRBD1 (6 bases). In germline, CDR1 is SQVTM, CDR2 ANQGSEA. There are 13 residues in the CDR3. V lost 0 bases and J lost 3, with 8 bases in between. The CDR3 bases are TGCAGCGTTGAAGACAGGGGCGACACTGAAGCTTTCTTT. Its protein is CSVEDRGDTEAFF.

This clonotype was detected ten times or more. This rearrangement joins TRBV18 to TRBJ1-2; D is unresolved. This CDR3 region has 12 residues. V was trimmed by 5 bases and J by 5 bases, leaving 9 bases between them. Germline V gene data show CDR1 as KGHSH and CDR2 as LQKENI. The CDR3 coding sequence is TGTGCCAGCTCAGAGGCAGCATATGGCTACACCTTC. It is translated as CASSEAAYGYTF.

Concerning this clonotype: A much larger clone is a single base away; this may be a read error. The conserved phenylalanine or tryptophan normally closing the CDR3 is absent here, so this likely arose from a read error. The chain uses TRBV16 and TRBJ1-5, with 7 bases identical to TRBD1. V shed 5 bases, J shed 11 bases, and the junction held 12 bases outside the gene matches. Germline V gives CDR1 KGHSY, CDR2 FQNENV. This CDR3 contains 14 residues. The CDR3: CASSDRTPQGAQHI. The DNA for the CDR3 is TGTGCCAGCAGCGACCGGACACCTCAGGGGGCCCAGCATATT.

The chain couples TRBV12-3 or TRBV12-4 to TRBJ2-7; 10 bases match TRBD1. With 6 bases clipped from V and 2 bases from J, the junction kept 4 bases outside the gene matches. The length of the CDR3 is 14 residues. CDR3 sequence: CASRSGTGAYEQYF. The DNA of the CDR3 is TGTGCCAGCAGATCCGGGACAGGGGCCTACGAGCAGTACTTC.

This clonotype was detected many times. V usage is TRBV5-1 and J usage is TRBJ1-1; no reliable D call. Germline CDR1 SGHRS, CDR2 YFSETQ. Between the trimmed V and J ends, which lost 0 bases and 0 bases, there was a span of 6 bases. The CDR3 covers 14 residues. CDR3 bases: TGCGCCAGCAGCTTGGATGGCTTGAACACTGAAGCTTTCTTT. It translates to CASSLDGLNTEAFF.

This clonotype has a count of ten or more. The chain links TRBV6-6 to TRBJ1-3; D ambiguous. The germline V gene encodes CDR1 MNHNY and CDR2 SVGAGI (reference sequence). The CDR3 loop spans 17 amino acids. Trimming left V 1 base short and J 0 bases short, with 13 bases between. CDR3 residues: CASSYFDGRDSGNTIYF. The CDR3 DNA reads TGTGCCAGCAGTTACTTCGACGGCCGCGACTCTGGAAACACCATATATTTT.

This clonotype has ten or more counts. The CDR3 reads CASSWWGTGISPLHF. The CDR3 nucleotides read TGTGCCAGCAGCTGGTGGGGGACAGGGATTTCACCCCTCCACTTT. The chain is built from TRBV5-6 and TRBJ1-6; 9 bases fit TRBD1. This CDR3 has 15 residues. Germline V gene sequence: CDR1 SGHDT, CDR2 YYEEEE. V shed 3 bases, J shed 9 bases, and the junction held 7 bases outside the gene matches.